This T cell receptor (beta chain) stems from a study of lymphopenia after photon versus proton radiotherapy (dated by TCRdb to the late 2010s). In the study overall: The immunological effects of photon versus proton radiation therapy were compared in patients with gastrointestinal tumors who developed high-grade lymphopenia. The cohort comprised about 19 patients with gastrointestinal tumors who received either photon or proton therapy and then developed lymphopenia. The goal of the study was to describe how the two radiation modalities differ in their effects on the immune system.

A note on this clone: Its antigen is still unknown. No base-level quality is on record; no much larger clone is a single base apart.

What the research found in general, with its limitations: Relative stability during treatment was observed in proton-treated patients, whereas loss of naive T cells and TCR diversity and gain of effector/memory populations were observed in photon-treated patients. Across the cohort, a larger post-nadir drop in TCR diversity was inversely correlated with overall survival time among patients who died. The survival association was examined only in patients who died, and the authors described better survival with proton therapy as a possibility, not as a demonstrated result. After the lymphocyte count nadir, photon-treated repertoires showed oligoclonal expansion, especially of CD8+ Temra cells, which drove the drop in diversity.

The CDR3, from cysteine to phenylalanine, totals 16 residues. Only the CDR3 DNA is retained, 48 bases long and in frame from the first base. Taken from the germline V gene (reference sequence), the CDR1 and CDR2 loops are SEHNR and FQNEAQ. The junction shows trimming of 4 bases on V and 1 base on J, and the gene matches do not reach 4 bases of it. To prepare the library, the immunoSEQ multiplex PCR assay was applied. Alongside multiparametric flow cytometry, deep sequencing of rearranged TCR beta loci was used to profile the T cell repertoires. Entries here come from immuneACCESS through TCRdb and include only in-frame sequences with V and J called. Some clones fail to appear in such tables; in the studies checked, an unresolved V gene covers under half of the shortfall, and the cause of the remainder is unknown. Recorded for this sample are about 30,000 clones; approximately 95% of them occurred a single time. The ten largest clonotypes hold roughly 0.71% of the sample.

The V and J segments used are TRBV7-9 and TRBJ2-5; 12 central bases correspond to TRBD2. The material was peripheral blood, obtained from a patient treated with photon-based radiotherapy. The source of this sequence is a woman aged 50 to 60 with cholangiocarcinoma. The DNA is TGTGCCAGCAGCTCGGGGACTAGCGGGTTCCAAGAGACCCAGTACTTC. It encodes CASSSGTSGFQETQYF.